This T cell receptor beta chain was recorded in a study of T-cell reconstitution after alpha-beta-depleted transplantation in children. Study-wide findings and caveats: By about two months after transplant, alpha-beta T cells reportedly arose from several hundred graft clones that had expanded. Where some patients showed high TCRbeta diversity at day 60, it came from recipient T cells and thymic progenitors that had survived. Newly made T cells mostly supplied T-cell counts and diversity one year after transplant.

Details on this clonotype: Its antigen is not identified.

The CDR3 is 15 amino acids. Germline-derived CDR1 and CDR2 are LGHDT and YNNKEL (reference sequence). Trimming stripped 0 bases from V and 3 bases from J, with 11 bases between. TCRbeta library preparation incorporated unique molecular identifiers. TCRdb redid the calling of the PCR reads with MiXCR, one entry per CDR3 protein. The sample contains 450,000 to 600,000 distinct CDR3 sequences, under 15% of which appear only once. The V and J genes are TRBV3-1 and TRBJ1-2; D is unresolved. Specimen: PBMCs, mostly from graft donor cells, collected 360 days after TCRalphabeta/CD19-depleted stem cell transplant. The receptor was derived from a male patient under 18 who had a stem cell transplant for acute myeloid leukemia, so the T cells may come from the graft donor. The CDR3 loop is CASSQDLSPYYGYTF. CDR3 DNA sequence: TGTGCCAGCAGCCAAGATCTATCCCCTTACTATGGCTACACCTTC.